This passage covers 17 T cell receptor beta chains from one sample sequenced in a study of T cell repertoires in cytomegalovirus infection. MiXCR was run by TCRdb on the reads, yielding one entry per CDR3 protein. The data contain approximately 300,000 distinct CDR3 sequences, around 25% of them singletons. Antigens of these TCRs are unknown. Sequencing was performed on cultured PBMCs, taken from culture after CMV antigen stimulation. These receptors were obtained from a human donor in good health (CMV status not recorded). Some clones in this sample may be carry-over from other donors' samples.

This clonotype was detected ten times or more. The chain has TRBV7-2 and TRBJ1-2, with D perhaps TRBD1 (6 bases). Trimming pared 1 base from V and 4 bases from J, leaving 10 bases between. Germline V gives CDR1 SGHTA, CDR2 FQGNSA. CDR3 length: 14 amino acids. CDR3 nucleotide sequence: TGTGCCAGCAGCTTAGGGGGGGCAAGCTATGGCTACACCTTC. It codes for CASSLGGASYGYTF. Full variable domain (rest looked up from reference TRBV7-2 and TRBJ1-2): GAGVSQSPSNKVTEKGKDVELRCDPISGHTALYWYRQSLGQGLEFLIYFQGNSAPDKSGLPSDRFSAERTGGSVSTLTIQRTQQEDSAVYLCASSLGGASYGYTFGSGTRLTVV.

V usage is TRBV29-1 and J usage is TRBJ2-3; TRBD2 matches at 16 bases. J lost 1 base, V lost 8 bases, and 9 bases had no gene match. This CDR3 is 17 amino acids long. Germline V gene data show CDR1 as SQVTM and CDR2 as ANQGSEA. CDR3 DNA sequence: TGCAGCAGTGCTATGGGACTAGCGGGAGGGGGCACAGATACGCAGTATTTT. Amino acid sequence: CSSAMGLAGGGTDTQYF.

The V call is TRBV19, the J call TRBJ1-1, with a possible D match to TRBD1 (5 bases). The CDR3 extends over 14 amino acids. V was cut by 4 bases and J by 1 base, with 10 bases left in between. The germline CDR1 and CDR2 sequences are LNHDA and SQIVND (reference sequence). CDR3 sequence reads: CASSRGVSNTEAFF. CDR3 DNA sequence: TGTGCCAGTAGTAGGGGGGTGTCGAACACTGAAGCTTTCTTT. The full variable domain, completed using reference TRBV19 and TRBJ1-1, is DGGITQSPKYLFRKEGQNVTLSCEQNLNHDAMYWYRQDPGQGLRLIYYSQIVNDFQKGDIAEGYSVSREKKESFPLTVTSAQKNPTAFYLCASSRGVSNTEAFFGQGTRLTVV.

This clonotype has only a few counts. DNA of the CDR3: TGTGCCAGTAGCCGAGGGCTCACCGGCGACTACAATGAGCAGTTCTTC. This sequence encodes CASSRGLTGDYNEQFF. J is TRBJ2-1 and V is TRBV19; possible D gene TRBD2, 5 bases. Germline loops: CDR1 LNHDA, CDR2 SQIVND (reference sequence). The CDR3 covers 16 residues. V was cut by 6 bases and J by 3 bases, with 18 bases left in between.

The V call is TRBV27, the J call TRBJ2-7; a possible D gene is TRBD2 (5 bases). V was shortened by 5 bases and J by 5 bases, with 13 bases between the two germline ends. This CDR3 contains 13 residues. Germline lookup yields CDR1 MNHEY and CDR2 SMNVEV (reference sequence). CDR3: CASSPRRVDEQYF. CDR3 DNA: TGTGCCAGCAGTCCTCGGCGGGTCGACGAGCAGTACTTC.

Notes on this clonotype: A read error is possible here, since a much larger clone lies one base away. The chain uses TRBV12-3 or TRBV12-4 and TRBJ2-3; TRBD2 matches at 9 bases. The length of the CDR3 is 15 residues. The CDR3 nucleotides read TGTGCCAGCAGCGGGACTAGCCGCGCCACAAATACGCAGTATTTT. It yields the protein CASSGTSRATNTQYF.

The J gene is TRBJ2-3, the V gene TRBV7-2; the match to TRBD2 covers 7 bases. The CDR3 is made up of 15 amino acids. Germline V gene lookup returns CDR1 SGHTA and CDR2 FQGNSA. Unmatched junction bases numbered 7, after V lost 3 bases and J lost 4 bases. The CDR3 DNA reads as TGTGCCAGCAGCTTGATCGGGAGGTTCCCAGATACGCAGTATTTT. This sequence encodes CASSLIGRFPDTQYF.

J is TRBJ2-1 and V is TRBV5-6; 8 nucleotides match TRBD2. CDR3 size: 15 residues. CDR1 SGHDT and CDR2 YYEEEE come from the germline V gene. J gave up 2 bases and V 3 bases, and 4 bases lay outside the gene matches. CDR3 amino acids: CASSSERETYNEQFF. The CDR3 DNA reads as TGTGCCAGCAGCTCCGAGCGGGAGACCTACAATGAGCAGTTCTTC.

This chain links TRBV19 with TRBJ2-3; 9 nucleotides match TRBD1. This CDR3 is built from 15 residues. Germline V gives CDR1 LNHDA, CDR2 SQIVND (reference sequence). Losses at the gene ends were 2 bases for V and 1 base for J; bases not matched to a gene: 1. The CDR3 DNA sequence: TGTGCCAGTAGTATAAACAGGGGGCGCACAGATACGCAGTATTTT. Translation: CASSINRGRTDTQYF. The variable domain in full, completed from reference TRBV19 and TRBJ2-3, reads DGGITQSPKYLFRKEGQNVTLSCEQNLNHDAMYWYRQDPGQGLRLIYYSQIVNDFQKGDIAEGYSVSREKKESFPLTVTSAQKNPTAFYLCASSINRGRTDTQYFGPGTRLTVL.

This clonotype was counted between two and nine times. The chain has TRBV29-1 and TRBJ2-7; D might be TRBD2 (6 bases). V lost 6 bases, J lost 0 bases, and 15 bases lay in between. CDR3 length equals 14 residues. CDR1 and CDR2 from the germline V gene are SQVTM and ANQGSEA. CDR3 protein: CSVHLRGSSYEQYF. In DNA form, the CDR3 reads TGCAGCGTCCACCTTCGGGGGAGCTCCTACGAGCAGTACTTC.

CDR3 in amino acids: CASSGPYEQYF. CDR3 DNA: TGTGCCAGCAGTGGTCCGTACGAGCAGTACTTC. V gene TRBV6-1 combines with J gene TRBJ2-7; D gene uncertain. V gave up 4 bases and J gave up 4 bases, with 5 bases separating them. Per the germline V gene, CDR1 is MNHNS and CDR2 is SASEGT. This CDR3 spans 11 amino acids.

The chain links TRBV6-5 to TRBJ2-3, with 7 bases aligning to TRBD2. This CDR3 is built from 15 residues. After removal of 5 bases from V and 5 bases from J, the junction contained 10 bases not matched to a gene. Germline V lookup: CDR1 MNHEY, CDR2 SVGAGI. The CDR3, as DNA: TGTGCCAGCAGTGAAGGGGCGGGAGTGGTAGATACGCAGTATTTT. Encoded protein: CASSEGAGVVDTQYF.

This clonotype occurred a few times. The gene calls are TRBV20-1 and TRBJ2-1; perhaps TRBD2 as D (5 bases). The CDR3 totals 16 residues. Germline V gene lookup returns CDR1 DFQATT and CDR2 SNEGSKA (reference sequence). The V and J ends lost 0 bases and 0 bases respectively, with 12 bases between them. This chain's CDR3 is CSARDLSVSSYNEQFF. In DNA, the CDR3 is TGCAGTGCTAGAGATCTTAGCGTGAGCTCCTACAATGAGCAGTTCTTC.

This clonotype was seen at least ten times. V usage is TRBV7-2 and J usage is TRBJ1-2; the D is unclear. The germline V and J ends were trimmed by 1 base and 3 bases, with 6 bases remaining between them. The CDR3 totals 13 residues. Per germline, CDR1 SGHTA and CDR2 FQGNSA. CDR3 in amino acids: CASSLGTDYGYTF. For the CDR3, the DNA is TGTGCCAGCAGCTTAGGGACGGACTATGGCTACACCTTC.

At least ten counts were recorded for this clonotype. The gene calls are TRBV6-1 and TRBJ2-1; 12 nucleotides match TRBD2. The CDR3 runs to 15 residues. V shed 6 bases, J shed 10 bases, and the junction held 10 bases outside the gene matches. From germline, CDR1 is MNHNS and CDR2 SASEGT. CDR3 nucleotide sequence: TGTGCCAGCAGCCAGGCGGGGACTAGCGGGCGGGAGCAGTTCTTC. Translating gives CASSQAGTSGREQFF.

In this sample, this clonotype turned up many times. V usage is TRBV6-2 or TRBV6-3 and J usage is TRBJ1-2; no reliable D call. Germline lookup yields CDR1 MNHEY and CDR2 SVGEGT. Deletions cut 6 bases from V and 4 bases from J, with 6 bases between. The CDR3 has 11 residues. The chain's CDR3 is CASRGFYGYTF. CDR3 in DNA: TGTGCCAGCAGGGGTTTCTATGGCTACACCTTC.

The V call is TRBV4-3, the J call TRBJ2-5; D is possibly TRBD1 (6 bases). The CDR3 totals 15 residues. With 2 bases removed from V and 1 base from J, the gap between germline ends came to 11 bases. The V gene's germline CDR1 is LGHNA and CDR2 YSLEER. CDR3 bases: TGCGCCAGCAGCCAAAACCGGGACATCCAAGAGACCCAGTACTTC. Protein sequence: CASSQNRDIQETQYF.